Detailed here is one T cell receptor (beta chain). Germline loops: CDR1 MNHEY, CDR2 SMNVEV (reference sequence). CDR3 length: 16 amino acids. V lost 5 bases and J lost 5, with 19 bases in between. Method: immunoSEQ multiplex PCR; TCRdb's copy keeps in-frame clones and lacks some. The sample records roughly 67,000 clones, around 90% being singletons. The entry originates in a study of OX40 agonist ivuxolimab in advanced cancers. The rearrangement joins TRBV27 to TRBJ1-5, with a possible D match to TRBD1 (6 bases). The sequence came from an adult with an advanced solid tumor such as melanoma, head and neck, liver or kidney cancer. The starting material was CD4+ or CD8+ T cells sorted from blood, obtained in a trial of the OX40 agonist ivuxolimab. The CDR3 is CASSPRTVPLDQPQHF. DNA of the CDR3: TGTGCCAGCAGTCCTCGGACAGTTCCCTTGGATCAGCCCCAGCATTTT.